Below, one T cell receptor (beta chain) is given with its context. Germline loops: CDR1 SGHTA, CDR2 FQGNSA. The ends were cut back, 2 bases at V and 1 base at J, with 12 bases in the middle. There are 16 residues in the CDR3. This entry comes from a study of identical twins. A universal primer site was created by template switching, with the cDNA bearing unique molecular identifiers. From the 5' RACE reads, TCRdb called clonotypes with MiXCR, one entry per CDR3 protein. The sample lists about 530,000 distinct CDR3 sequences, 20% to 25% occurring once. This sample also appeared in a second study, on yellow fever vaccine responses in identical twins.

V and J are TRBV7-2 and TRBJ2-1; D possibly corresponds to TRBD1 (5 bases). Sequencing was done on a sample of CD4+ T cells sorted from blood. This receptor was taken from a woman aged 18-29 years in good health. The CDR3 protein is CASSLSLKGSYNEQFF. The CDR3 nucleotides are TGTGCCAGCAGCTTAAGCTTGAAGGGGTCCTACAATGAGCAGTTCTTC.